This T cell receptor beta chain was profiled in a study of Ad26.COV2.S vaccination and SARS-CoV-2 variants. For the study at large: The donor was enrolled in the Ad26.COV2.S arm of the COV1001 trial. Doses of Ad26.COV2.S were injected into muscle once or twice, 56 days apart. General study results and limits: Total T cell responses were possibly underestimated by TCR breadth and depth analyses. Spike-specific TCR breadth was greater in vaccine than placebo recipients.

This clone showed up just once. Its cognate antigen is unknown. The table came from immunoSEQ multiplex PCR; TCRdb's copy has only in-frame clones and leaves some out. Of about 400,000 clones in the sample, around 89% were seen once. The germline V gene has CDR1 MGHRA and CDR2 YSYEKL. With V trimmed by 2 bases and J by 6 bases, 8 bases remained unmatched. The CDR3 is 16 amino acids. Treatment specified: 19 received Ad26.COV2.S at low or high dose, single or two shots; five or six received placebo; per-sample allocation not given. Specimen acquisition occurred on day 63 following the initial vaccine or placebo injection.

This receptor was obtained from a person between 18 and 65 years old who received the Ad26.COV2.S COVID-19 vaccine or a placebo. The material sequenced was peripheral blood, taken in a trial of Ad26.COV2.S vaccine versus placebo. This chain connects TRBV4-1 to TRBJ1-5; 9 bases map to TRBD1. The CDR3 nucleotides read TGCGCCAGCAGCCAAAACAAGGACAGGGGATCTCAGCCCCAGCATTTT. Translation: CASSQNKDRGSQPQHF.